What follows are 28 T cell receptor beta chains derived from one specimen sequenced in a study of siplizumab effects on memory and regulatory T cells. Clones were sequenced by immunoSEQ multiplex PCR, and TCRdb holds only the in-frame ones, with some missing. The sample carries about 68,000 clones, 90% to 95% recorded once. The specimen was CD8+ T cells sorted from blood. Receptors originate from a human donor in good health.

CDR3 nucleotides: TGTGCCAGTAGTATAGGTACCAGGGGCAATAGCAATCAGCCCCAGCATTTT. This encodes CASSIGTRGNSNQPQHF. This chain joins TRBV19 and TRBJ1-5; maybe TRBD1 (6 bases). CDR3 length: 17 residues. The V end lost 1 base, the J end lost 0 bases, and 13 bases lay between the germline ends. The germline V gene encodes CDR1 LNHDA and CDR2 SQIVND (reference sequence). Looking up the rest from reference TRBV19 and TRBJ1-5 gives the full variable domain: DGGITQSPKYLFRKEGQNVTLSCEQNLNHDAMYWYRQDPGQGLRLIYYSQIVNDFQKGDIAEGYSVSREKKESFPLTVTSAQKNPTAFYLCASSIGTRGNSNQPQHFGDGTRLSIL.

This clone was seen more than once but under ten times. CDR3 sequence reads: CASSGLAASREQYF. CDR3 nucleotides: TGTGCCAGCAGTGGACTAGCGGCCTCTCGAGAGCAGTACTTC. This chain connects TRBV6-1 to TRBJ2-7, with TRBD2 identical over 9 bases. The CDR3 covers 14 residues. Germline V CDR1 and CDR2: MNHNS, SASEGT. With 4 bases clipped from V and 7 bases from J, the junction kept 8 bases outside the gene matches.

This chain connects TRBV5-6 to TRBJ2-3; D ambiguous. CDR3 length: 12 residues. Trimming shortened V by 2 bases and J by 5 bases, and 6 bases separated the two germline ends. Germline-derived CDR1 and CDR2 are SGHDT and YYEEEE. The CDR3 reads CASSFWLDTQYF. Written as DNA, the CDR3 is TGTGCCAGCAGCTTTTGGCTAGATACGCAGTATTTT.

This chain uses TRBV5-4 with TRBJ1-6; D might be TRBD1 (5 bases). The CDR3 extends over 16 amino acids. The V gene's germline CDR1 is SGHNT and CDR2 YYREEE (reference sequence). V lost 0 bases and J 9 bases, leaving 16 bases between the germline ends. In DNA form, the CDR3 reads TGTGCCAGCAGCTTGGGCGTTCAGGGTAGGAGTTCACCCCTCCACTTT. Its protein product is CASSLGVQGRSSPLHF.

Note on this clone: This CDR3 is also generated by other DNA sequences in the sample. CDR3 coding DNA: TGTGCCAGCAGCGTAGAAGATAACTATGGCTACACCTTC. Protein: CASSVEDNYGYTF. This chain joins TRBV9 and TRBJ1-2; unclear D gene. Germline V gene data show CDR1 as SGDLS and CDR2 as YYNGEE. The CDR3 is made up of 13 amino acids. V dropped 0 bases and J dropped 1 base, with 4 bases sitting between them.

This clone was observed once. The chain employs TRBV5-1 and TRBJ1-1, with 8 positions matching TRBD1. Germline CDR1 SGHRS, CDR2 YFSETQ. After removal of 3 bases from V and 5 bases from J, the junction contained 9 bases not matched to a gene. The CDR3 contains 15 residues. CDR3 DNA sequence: TGCGCCAGCAGCTGGGCAACAGGGGGTTGGACTGAAGCTTTCTTT. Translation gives CASSWATGGWTEAFF.

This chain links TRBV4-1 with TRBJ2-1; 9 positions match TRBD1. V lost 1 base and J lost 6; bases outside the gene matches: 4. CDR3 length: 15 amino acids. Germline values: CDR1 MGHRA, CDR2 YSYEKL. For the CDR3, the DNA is TGCGCCAGCAGCCAAGGGACAGGGGATGGCAATGAGCAGTTCTTC. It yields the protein CASSQGTGDGNEQFF.

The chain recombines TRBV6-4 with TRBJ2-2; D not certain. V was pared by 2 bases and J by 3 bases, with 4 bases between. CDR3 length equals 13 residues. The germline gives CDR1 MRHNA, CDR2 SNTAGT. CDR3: CASSDKYTGELFF. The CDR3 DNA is TGTGCCAGCAGTGACAAATACACCGGGGAGCTGTTTTTT.

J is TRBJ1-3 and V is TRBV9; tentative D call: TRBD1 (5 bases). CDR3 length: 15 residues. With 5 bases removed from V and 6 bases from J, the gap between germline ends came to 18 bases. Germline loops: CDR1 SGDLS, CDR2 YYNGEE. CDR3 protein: CASSHSRQGENTIYF. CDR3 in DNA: TGTGCCAGCAGTCATTCGCGGCAGGGTGAAAACACCATATATTTT.

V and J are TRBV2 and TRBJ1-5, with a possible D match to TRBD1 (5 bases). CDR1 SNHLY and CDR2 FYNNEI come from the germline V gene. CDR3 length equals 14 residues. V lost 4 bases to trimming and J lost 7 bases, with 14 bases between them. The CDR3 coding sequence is TGTGCCAGCAGTGGTGGTCAGGGAGACCAGCCCCAGCATTTT. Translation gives CASSGGQGDQPQHF.

Here the CDR3 reads CASSFAENEQYF. DNA of the CDR3: TGTGCCAGCAGCTTCGCGGAGAACGAGCAGTACTTC. This chain uses TRBV11-2 with TRBJ2-7, with D unresolved. CDR3 length equals 12 residues. Trimming shortened V by 3 bases and J by 5 bases, and 8 bases separated the two germline ends. Germline lookup yields CDR1 SGHAT and CDR2 FQNNGV.

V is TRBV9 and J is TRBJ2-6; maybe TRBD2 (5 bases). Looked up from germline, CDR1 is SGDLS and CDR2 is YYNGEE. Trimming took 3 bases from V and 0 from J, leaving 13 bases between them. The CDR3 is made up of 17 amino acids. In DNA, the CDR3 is TGTGCCAGCAGCGCCCACGGAGACTACTCTGGGGCCAACGTCCTGACTTTC. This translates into CASSAHGDYSGANVLTF.

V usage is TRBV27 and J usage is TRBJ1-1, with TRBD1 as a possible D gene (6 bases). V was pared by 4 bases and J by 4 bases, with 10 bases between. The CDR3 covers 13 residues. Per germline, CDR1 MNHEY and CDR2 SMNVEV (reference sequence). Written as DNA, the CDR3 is TGTGCCAGCAGTTGGGGGGCCGGCACTGAAGCTTTCTTT. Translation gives CASSWGAGTEAFF.

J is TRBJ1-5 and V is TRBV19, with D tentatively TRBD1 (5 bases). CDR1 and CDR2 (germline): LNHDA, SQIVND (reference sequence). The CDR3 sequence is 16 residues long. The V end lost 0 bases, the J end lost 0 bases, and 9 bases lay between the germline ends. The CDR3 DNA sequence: TGTGCCAGTAGTATAGAGGGGACCTATAGCAATCAGCCCCAGCATTTT. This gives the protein CASSIEGTYSNQPQHF.

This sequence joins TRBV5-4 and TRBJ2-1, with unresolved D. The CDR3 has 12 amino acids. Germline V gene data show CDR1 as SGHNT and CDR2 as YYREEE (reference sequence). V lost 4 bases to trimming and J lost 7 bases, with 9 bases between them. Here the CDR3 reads CASSHPPNEQFF. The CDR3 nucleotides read TGTGCCAGCAGCCATCCGCCAAATGAGCAGTTCTTC.

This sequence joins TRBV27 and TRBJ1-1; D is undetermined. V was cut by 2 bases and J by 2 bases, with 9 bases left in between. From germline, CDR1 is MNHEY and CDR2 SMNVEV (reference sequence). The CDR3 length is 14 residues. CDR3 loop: CASSLGWANTEAFF. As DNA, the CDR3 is TGTGCCAGCAGTTTAGGGTGGGCAAACACTGAAGCTTTCTTT.

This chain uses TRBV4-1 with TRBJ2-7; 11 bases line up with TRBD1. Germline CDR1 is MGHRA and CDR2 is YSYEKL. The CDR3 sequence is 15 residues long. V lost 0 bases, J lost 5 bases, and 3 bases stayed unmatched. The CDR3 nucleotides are TGCGCCAGCAGCCAAGATGGGACAGGGGGTAACGAGCAGTACTTC. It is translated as CASSQDGTGGNEQYF.

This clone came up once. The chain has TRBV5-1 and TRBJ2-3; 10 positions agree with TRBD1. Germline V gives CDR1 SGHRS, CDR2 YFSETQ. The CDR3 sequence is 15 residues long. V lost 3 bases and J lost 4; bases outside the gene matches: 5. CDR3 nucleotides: TGCGCCAGCAGCTCCGGGACAGGGGTTTCAGATACGCAGTATTTT. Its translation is CASSSGTGVSDTQYF.

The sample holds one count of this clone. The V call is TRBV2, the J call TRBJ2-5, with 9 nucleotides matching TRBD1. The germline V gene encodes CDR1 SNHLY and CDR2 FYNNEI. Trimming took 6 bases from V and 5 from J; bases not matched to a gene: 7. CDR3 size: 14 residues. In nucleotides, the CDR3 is TGTGCCAGCAGGACAGGGGGTTCAGGCGAGACCCAGTACTTC. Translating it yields CASRTGGSGETQYF.

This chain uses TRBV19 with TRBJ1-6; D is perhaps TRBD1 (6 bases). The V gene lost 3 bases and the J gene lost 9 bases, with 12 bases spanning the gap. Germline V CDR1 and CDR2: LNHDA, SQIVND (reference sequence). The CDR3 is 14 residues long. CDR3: CASSMGQGTSPLHF. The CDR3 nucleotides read TGTGCCAGTAGTATGGGGCAGGGGACTTCACCCCTCCACTTT.

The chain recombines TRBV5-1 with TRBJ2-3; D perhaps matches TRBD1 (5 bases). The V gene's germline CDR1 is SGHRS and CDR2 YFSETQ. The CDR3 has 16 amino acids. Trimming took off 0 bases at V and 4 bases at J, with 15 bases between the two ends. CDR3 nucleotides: TGCGCCAGCAGCTTGGGACCCGACAGAATCGCAGATACGCAGTATTTT. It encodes CASSLGPDRIADTQYF.

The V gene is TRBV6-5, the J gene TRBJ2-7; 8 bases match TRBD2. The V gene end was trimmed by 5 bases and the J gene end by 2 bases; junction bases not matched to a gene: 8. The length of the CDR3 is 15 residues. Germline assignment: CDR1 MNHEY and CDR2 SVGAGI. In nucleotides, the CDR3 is TGTGCCAGCAGTCAGGGGACGGGACTAGCCTACGAGCAGTACTTC. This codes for CASSQGTGLAYEQYF.

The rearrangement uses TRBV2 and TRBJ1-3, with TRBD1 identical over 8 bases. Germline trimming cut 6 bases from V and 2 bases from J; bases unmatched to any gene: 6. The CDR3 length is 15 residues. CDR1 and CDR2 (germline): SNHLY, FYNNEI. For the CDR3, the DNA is TGTGCCAGCAGCGATACAGGGGGGGCTGGAAACACCATATATTTT. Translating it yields CASSDTGGAGNTIYF.

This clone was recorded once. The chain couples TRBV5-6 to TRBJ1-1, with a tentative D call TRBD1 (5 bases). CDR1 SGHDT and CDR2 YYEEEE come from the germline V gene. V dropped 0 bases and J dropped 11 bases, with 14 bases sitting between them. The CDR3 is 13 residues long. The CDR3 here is CASSLAERGVAFF. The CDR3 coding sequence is TGTGCCAGCAGCTTGGCGGAGCGGGGGGTGGCTTTCTTT.

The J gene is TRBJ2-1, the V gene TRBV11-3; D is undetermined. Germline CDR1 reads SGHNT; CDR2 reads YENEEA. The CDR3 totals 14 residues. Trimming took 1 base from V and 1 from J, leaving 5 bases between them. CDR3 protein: CASSLAASYNEQFF. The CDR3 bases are TGTGCCAGCAGCTTAGCGGCTTCCTACAATGAGCAGTTCTTC.

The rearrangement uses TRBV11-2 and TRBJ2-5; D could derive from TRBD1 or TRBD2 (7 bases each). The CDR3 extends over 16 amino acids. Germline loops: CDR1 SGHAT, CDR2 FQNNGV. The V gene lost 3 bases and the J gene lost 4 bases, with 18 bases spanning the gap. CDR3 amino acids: CASSLPGGDYRETQYF. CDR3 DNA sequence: TGTGCCAGCAGCTTGCCAGGGGGGGACTATCGAGAGACCCAGTACTTC.

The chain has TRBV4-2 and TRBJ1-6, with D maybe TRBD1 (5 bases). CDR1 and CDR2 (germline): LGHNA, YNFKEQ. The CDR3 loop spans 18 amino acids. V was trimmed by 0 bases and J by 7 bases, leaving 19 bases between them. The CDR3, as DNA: TGTGCCAGCAGCCAAGAGGTCGGGGGTTCATCGGAAAATTCACCCCTCCACTTT. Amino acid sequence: CASSQEVGGSSENSPLHF.

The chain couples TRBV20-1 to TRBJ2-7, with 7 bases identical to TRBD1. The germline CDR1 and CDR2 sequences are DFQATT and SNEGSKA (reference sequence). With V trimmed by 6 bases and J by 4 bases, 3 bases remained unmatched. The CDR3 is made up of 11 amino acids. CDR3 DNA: TGCAGTGCCCTCAGGGGGTACGAGCAGTACTTC. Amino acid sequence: CSALRGYEQYF.